Below, one TCR beta chain is given with its context. Its cognate antigen is unknown. V was pared by 5 bases and J by 1 base, with 23 bases between. The CDR3 is 18 residues long. Germline V gene data show CDR1 as SGHRS and CDR2 as YFSETQ. Some clones are missing from TCRdb's copy, which holds only in-frame ones; the method was immunoSEQ multiplex PCR. The sample lists about 86,000 clones; 75% to 95% were seen once. This record comes from a study of OX40 agonist ivuxolimab in advanced cancers. Study-level information: As their treatment, patients were administered ivuxolimab, an agonistic anti-OX40 (CD134) antibody. From 23 to 79 years was the age range, with a mean of around 57 years, and over 80% were male.

General study findings and limits: Antigens targeted by the expanded peripheral T cells were not determined.

The source is an adult with an advanced solid tumor such as melanoma, head and neck, liver or kidney cancer. The sequencing used CD4+ or CD8+ T cells sorted from blood, collected in a trial of the OX40 agonist ivuxolimab. The chain is built from TRBV5-1 and TRBJ2-3, with no clear D. CDR3 region: CASSLSPARSEGTDTQYF. The DNA for the CDR3 is TGCGCCAGCAGTTTGAGCCCAGCCAGGAGCGAAGGCACAGATACGCAGTATTTT.